Given below is one T cell receptor beta chain in context. Its antigen is unknown. No base-level quality is on record; no much larger clone is a single base apart. The data belong to a study of shared T cell receptors in the human thymus (dated by TCRdb to the early 2020s). Broadly, across the study: The study examined how self-reactive, shared T-cell receptor alpha chains are generated in the human thymus.

Preparation of the library involved the immunoSEQ multiplex PCR assay. TCRdb's version of the immuneACCESS table is confined to in-frame rearrangements and falls short of the full clone set. An unresolved V gene accounts for under half of the shortfall where checked; the remainder is of unknown origin. This sample gives just under 550,000 clones in total; more than 75% of them show up just once. The ten top clones hold about 0.013% of the sample. Separately, the same data were catalogued under a study of human thymus T cells. As described in the second report: The donors were immunologically healthy infants in Finland who had open corrective cardiac surgery for congenital heart defects. Thymus tissue was collected as surgical resects that were removed during corrective cardiac surgery. Biased V and J gene segment usage appeared to be present in both thymic and peripheral blood repertoires. According to the related research, thymic TCR repertoires were highly overlapping among unrelated individuals. The study described the TCR alpha and beta repertoires in under 10 infant thymus samples and a few matching peripheral blood samples. Donor ages ranged from 7 to 244 days, and the cohort comprised roughly six male and a couple of female infants. Thymocytes were freed from the tissue by mechanical means and kept at -70 degrees C as pellets of roughly 9-30 million cells. Genomic DNA was extracted from frozen cell pellets with a QIAsymphony instrument. The immunoSEQ multiplex PCR assay was used to amplify the TCRB and TCRAD loci from a standardized amount of quality-controlled genomic DNA. The amplicons spanned the V(D)J region and were long enough to cover the CDR3 and allow V and J genes to be identified. Amplicon sequencing was performed on an Illumina platform through the commercial immunoSEQ service. Primer bias and sequencing errors were corrected as previously described, and TCRAD and TCRB were defined on the basis of the IMGT database. immunoSEQ Analyzer 3.0 and VDJTools were used for repertoire analysis, which covered basic statistics, V/J segment usage, diversity estimates, rarefaction and pairwise overlap. Diversity was estimated with Chao1, ChaoE, Efron-Thisted, Shannon and inverse Simpson indices, and also on datasets down-sampled to the smallest sample. Repertoire overlap was assessed by strict matching of CDR3 nucleotide sequence, V gene and J gene, and clustering was done by Jaccard-based multidimensional scaling. Thymus samples yielded on average around 810,000 unique TCRB clonotypes, compared with some 83,000 from blood samples.

The sequenced material came from thymocytes. This TCR was sampled from a boy less than two years old with a congenital heart defect. Donor details come from another sample of the same person, matched by shared clones.

CDR3 loop: CASSTLTGGKEKLFF. The sequence in DNA is TGTGCCAGCAGTACCCTCACAGGGGGCAAGGAAAAACTGTTTTTT. Recombination linked TRBV27 to TRBJ1-4; the central 9 bases match TRBD1. Spanning cysteine to phenylalanine, the CDR3 consists of 15 amino acids. CDR3 DNA is the only sequence kept; it has 45 bases, read in frame from the first base. V trim: 5 bases; J trim: 8 bases; unmatched bases: 9. The CDR1 and CDR2 encoded by the germline V gene (reference sequence) are MNHEY and SMNVEV.